The 12 T cell receptor beta chains below come from one sample, sequenced in a study of T-cell memory formation after mild COVID-19. MiXCR, applied by TCRdb to the 5' RACE reads, yields one record per CDR3 protein. This sample carries approximately 450,000 distinct CDR3 sequences, approximately 18% of them seen once, and the ten largest clones take more than 9%. Sequencing used PBMCs or a T cell subset sorted from them (not recorded which). The receptors shown here come from an adult woman who had mild COVID-19 (a few samples of this study predate the infection). Cell type and time point are not known.

This clonotype was counted a few times. J is TRBJ1-6 and V is TRBV12-3 or TRBV12-4; 8 nucleotides align to TRBD1. The CDR3 is 15 residues long. After removal of 6 bases from V and 5 bases from J, the junction contained 6 bases not matched to a gene. The CDR3 DNA follows: TGTGCCAGCAGGCCCGGACAGGGTGATAATTCACCCCTCCACTTT. Translation: CASRPGQGDNSPLHF.

This clonotype was detected ten times or more. The chain couples TRBV21-1 to TRBJ2-7; no DNA check was done on the table's D call, TRBD2. TRBV21-1 is recorded as a pseudogene. This CDR3 has 16 amino acids. In nucleotides, the CDR3 is TGTGCCAGCAGCAAAACTAGCGGGAGGGCCAAATACGAGCAGTACTTC. Translated: CASSKTSGRAKYEQYF.

The V gene is TRBV7-9, the J gene TRBJ2-4; maybe TRBD2 (5 bases). The V end lost 2 bases, the J end lost 3 bases, and 8 bases lay between the germline ends. Germline loops: CDR1 SEHNR, CDR2 FQNEAQ (reference sequence). The CDR3 has 14 residues. This CDR3 reads CASSLSAGKNIQYF. The CDR3 region has the DNA TGTGCCAGCAGCTTATCTGCGGGCAAAAACATTCAGTACTTC.

This chain uses TRBV5-1 with TRBJ2-3; no clear D gene. Trimming shortened V by 3 bases and J by 4 bases, and 12 bases separated the two germline ends. CDR1 and CDR2 from the germline V gene are SGHRS and YFSETQ. The CDR3 covers 14 residues. The DNA of the CDR3 is TGCGCCAGCAGCTCATCTTCCGTCTCAGATACGCAGTATTTT. Its protein is CASSSSSVSDTQYF.

This clonotype was seen only a few times. The CDR3 protein is CASSGGLSYEQYF. The CDR3, as DNA: TGTGCCAGCAGCGGGGGTTTATCCTACGAGCAGTACTTC. The chain combines TRBV7-9 with TRBJ2-7, with D perhaps being TRBD1 or TRBD2 (5 bases each). The CDR3 runs 13 residues. Germline V CDR1 and CDR2: SEHNR, FQNEAQ (reference sequence). Between the trimmed V and J ends, which lost 5 bases and 1 base, there was a span of 9 bases.

This clonotype occurred many times. The chain employs TRBV4-3 and TRBJ1-1, with D unclear. CDR3 length: 13 residues. Trimming shortened V by 0 bases and J by 1 base, and 3 bases separated the two germline ends. Germline values: CDR1 LGHNA, CDR2 YSLEER. The DNA for the CDR3 is TGCGCCAGCAGCCAAGATGGGAACACTGAAGCTTTCTTT. Its translation: CASSQDGNTEAFF.

The V call is TRBV6-5, the J call TRBJ1-6; D possibly corresponds to TRBD1 (6 bases). Trimming took 6 bases from V and 10 from J, leaving 19 bases between them. There are 15 residues in the CDR3. CDR1 and CDR2 from the germline V gene are MNHEY and SVGAGI. The DNA of the CDR3 is TGTGCCAGCAGGGACGGACCGGGACACGCGTCACCCCTCCACTTT. This gives the protein CASRDGPGHASPLHF.

This clonotype was observed a single time. The genes are TRBV6-1 and TRBJ2-7; TRBD1 might be the D (5 bases). CDR1 is MNHNS and CDR2 is SASEGT in the germline V gene. This CDR3 is built from 13 residues. Trimming shortened V by 4 bases and J by 4 bases, and 11 bases separated the two germline ends. CDR3: CASSVTDLYEQYF. CDR3 nucleotides: TGTGCCAGCAGTGTGACAGATTTATACGAGCAGTACTTC.

The chain combines TRBV7-6 with TRBJ2-5, with 7 positions matching TRBD1. Germline loops: CDR1 SGHVS, CDR2 FNYEAQ. Trimming removed 2 bases from V and 7 bases from J; junction bases left unmatched: 10. This CDR3 spans 15 amino acids. This CDR3 reads CASSLLLTGVGTQYF. The CDR3 DNA reads as TGTGCCAGCAGCTTACTCCTTACAGGGGTTGGGACCCAGTACTTC.

This clonotype was picked up one time. V usage is TRBV11-3 and J usage is TRBJ1-2, with TRBD1 as a possible D gene (5 bases). Germline values: CDR1 SGHNT, CDR2 YENEEA. Trimming removed 1 base from V and 8 bases from J, with 8 bases in between. The CDR3 is 12 residues long. CDR3: CASSLGWDGYTF. The CDR3 DNA reads as TGTGCCAGCAGCTTAGGGTGGGACGGCTACACCTTC.

This clonotype turned up a few times. This sequence joins TRBV4-3 and TRBJ2-3, with TRBD2 matching 7 bases. Germline V gives CDR1 LGHNA, CDR2 YSLEER. The length of the CDR3 is 14 residues. J lost 5 bases, V lost 0 bases, and 2 bases had no gene match. The CDR3 DNA is TGCGCCAGCAGCCAAGAGGCGGGAGAAGATACGCAGTATTTT. Its protein product is CASSQEAGEDTQYF.

The chain uses TRBV6-1 and TRBJ2-1, with TRBD1 as a possible D gene (6 bases). V was pared by 6 bases and J by 2 bases, with 14 bases between. Germline V gene data show CDR1 as MNHNS and CDR2 as SASEGT. The CDR3 is made up of 15 amino acids. The CDR3, as DNA: TGTGCCAGCAGGAGGGGACACCAGGCCTACAATGAGCAGTTCTTC. This translates into CASRRGHQAYNEQFF.